The 9 T cell receptor beta chains given below trace back to one sample, sequenced in a study of T cells expressing NK-cell markers. TCRdb re-called the 5' RACE reads, yielding one record per CDR3 amino acid sequence without DNA. This table lists 250,000 or so distinct CDR3 sequences. Sequenced input: blood T cells: a sorted CD56 or NKG2C T cell subset, CD4+ or CD8+ T cells, or bulk PBMC T cells (not recorded which). These receptors were obtained from a woman between 18 and 70 years old in good health.

The rearrangement joins TRBV5-1 to TRBJ2-4; TCRdb selects TRBD1, and the lack of DNA leaves this call unchecked. Germline lookup yields CDR1 SGHRS and CDR2 YFSETQ. The CDR3 runs to 14 residues. The CDR3 reads CASSYQGGEDIQYF.

The V and J genes are TRBV12-3 or TRBV12-4 and TRBJ2-2. This CDR3 is 15 amino acids long. Here the CDR3 reads CASSFGVFETGELFF.

The J gene is TRBJ2-3, the V gene TRBV27. The CDR3 is made up of 18 amino acids. Germline CDR1 and CDR2: MNHEY and SMNVEV (reference sequence). This chain's CDR3 is CASSLSRFFTISTDTQYF.

The V call is TRBV5-5, the J call TRBJ2-3; TCRdb reports TRBD1, a call that lacks DNA to check it against. Per the germline V gene, CDR1 is SGHKS and CDR2 is YYEKEE (reference sequence). There are 15 residues in the CDR3. The CDR3 sequence: CASRSDRGWGDTQYF.

This sequence joins TRBV7-8 and TRBJ1-5. The CDR3 is made up of 15 amino acids. The germline V gene encodes CDR1 SGHVS and CDR2 FQNEAQ. The CDR3: CASSLGSFSNQPQHF.

The chain uses TRBV29-1 and TRBJ2-3; TCRdb calls TRBD1, which cannot be checked without DNA. CDR1 and CDR2 from the germline V gene are SQVTM and ANQGSEA. The CDR3 contains 17 residues. The CDR3 sequence: CSTSLWGLKRSTDTQYF.

J is TRBJ2-1 and V is TRBV11-2; checking the TCRdb D call of TRBD1 is not possible without DNA. Germline assignment: CDR1 SGHAT and CDR2 FQNNGV. The CDR3 runs to 18 residues. The chain's CDR3 is CASSLGALPGASYNEQFF.

The V and J genes are TRBV7-8 and TRBJ2-1; TCRdb's D gene call, TRBD1, goes unchecked for lack of DNA. CDR3 length: 16 residues. Germline V gives CDR1 SGHVS, CDR2 FQNEAQ. The CDR3 here is CASRVFAGGGYNEQFF. The full variable domain, completed using reference TRBV7-8 and TRBJ2-1, is GAGVSQSPRYKVAKRGQDVALRCDPISGHVSLFWYQQALGQGPEFLTYFQNEAQLDKSGLPSDRFFAERPEGSVSTLKIQRTQQEDSAVYLCASRVFAGGGYNEQFFGPGTRLTVL.

The V and J genes are TRBV9 and TRBJ2-2. The germline CDR1 and CDR2 sequences are SGDLS and YYNGEE. This CDR3 region has 16 residues. The CDR3 here is CASSAQASPNTGELFF.